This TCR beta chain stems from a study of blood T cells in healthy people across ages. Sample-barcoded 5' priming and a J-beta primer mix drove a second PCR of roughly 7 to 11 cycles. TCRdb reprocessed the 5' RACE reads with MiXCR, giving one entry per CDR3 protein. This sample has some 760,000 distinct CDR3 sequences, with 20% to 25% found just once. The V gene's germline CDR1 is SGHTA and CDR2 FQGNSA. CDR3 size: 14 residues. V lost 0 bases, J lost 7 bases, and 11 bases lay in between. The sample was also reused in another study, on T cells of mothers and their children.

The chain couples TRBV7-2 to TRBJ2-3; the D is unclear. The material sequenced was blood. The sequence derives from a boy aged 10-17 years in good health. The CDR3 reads CASSLAAQGNTQYF. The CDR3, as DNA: TGTGCCAGCAGCTTAGCGGCCCAAGGCAATACGCAGTATTTT.